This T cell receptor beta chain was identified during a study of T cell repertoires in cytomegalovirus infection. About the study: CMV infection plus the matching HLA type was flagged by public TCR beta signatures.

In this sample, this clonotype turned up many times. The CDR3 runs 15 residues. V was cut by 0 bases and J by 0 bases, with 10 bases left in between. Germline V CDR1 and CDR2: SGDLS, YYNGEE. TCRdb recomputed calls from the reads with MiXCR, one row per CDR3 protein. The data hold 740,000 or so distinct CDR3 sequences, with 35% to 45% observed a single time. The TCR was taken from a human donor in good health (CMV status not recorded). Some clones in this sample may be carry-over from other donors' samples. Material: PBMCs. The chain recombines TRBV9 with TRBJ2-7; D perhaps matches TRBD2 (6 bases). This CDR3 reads CASSVAGDTSYEQYF. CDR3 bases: TGTGCCAGCAGCGTAGCGGGAGACACCTCCTACGAGCAGTACTTC.